This TCR beta chain derives from a study of blood T cells in healthy people across ages. This clonotype showed up just a few times. What it binds is unknown. Overall study findings and caveats: More naive CD4+ cells and higher diversity were found in long-lived than in aged donors. No conclusive comparison of naive versus antigen-experienced cells was possible with unsorted PBMCs. It was held that the diversity estimates obtained from one million T cells were underestimates. Donor CMV status was unknown, possibly confounding expanded clonotype changes.

The second PCR ran roughly 6 to 11 cycles with a sample-barcoded 5' primer and J-beta primers. TCRdb fed the 5' RACE reads into MiXCR, producing one record per CDR3 protein. Among roughly 930,000 distinct CDR3 sequences listed, about 48% were seen once. Germline CDR1 is SEHNR and CDR2 is FQNEAQ (reference sequence). The trim removed 1 base at V and 11 bases at J, leaving 14 bases unmatched. This CDR3 has 16 amino acids. The specimen was blood. The V gene is TRBV7-9, the J gene TRBJ2-5; 9 bases match TRBD2. The receptor's source is a man between 25 and 39 years old in good health. This CDR3 reads CASSLDLGLAGREQYF. The CDR3 nucleotides are TGTGCCAGCAGCTTAGACTTGGGGCTAGCGGGGCGAGAGCAGTACTTC. Drawing the rest from reference TRBV7-9 and TRBJ2-5, the complete variable domain is DTGVSQNPRHKITKRGQNVTFRCDPISEHNRLYWYRQTLGQGPEFLTYFQNEAQLEKSRLLSDRFSAERPKGSFSTLEIQRTEQGDSAMYLCASSLDLGLAGREQYFGPGTRLLVL.